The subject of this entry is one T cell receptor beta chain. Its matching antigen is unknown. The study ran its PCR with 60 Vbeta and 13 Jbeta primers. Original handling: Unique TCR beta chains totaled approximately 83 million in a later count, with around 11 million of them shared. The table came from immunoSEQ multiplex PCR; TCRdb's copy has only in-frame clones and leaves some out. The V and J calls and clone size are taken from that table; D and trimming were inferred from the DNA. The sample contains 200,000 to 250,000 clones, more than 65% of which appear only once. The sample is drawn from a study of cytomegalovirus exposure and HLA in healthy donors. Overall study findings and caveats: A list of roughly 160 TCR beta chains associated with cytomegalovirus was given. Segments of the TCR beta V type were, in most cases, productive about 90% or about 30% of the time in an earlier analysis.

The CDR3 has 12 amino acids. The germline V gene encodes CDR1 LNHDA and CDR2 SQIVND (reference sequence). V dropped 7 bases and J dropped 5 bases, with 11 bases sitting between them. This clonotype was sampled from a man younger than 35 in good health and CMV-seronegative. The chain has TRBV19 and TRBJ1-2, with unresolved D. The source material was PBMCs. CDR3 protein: CASMGETYGYTF. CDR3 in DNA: TGTGCCAGTATGGGAGAGACTTATGGCTACACCTTC.